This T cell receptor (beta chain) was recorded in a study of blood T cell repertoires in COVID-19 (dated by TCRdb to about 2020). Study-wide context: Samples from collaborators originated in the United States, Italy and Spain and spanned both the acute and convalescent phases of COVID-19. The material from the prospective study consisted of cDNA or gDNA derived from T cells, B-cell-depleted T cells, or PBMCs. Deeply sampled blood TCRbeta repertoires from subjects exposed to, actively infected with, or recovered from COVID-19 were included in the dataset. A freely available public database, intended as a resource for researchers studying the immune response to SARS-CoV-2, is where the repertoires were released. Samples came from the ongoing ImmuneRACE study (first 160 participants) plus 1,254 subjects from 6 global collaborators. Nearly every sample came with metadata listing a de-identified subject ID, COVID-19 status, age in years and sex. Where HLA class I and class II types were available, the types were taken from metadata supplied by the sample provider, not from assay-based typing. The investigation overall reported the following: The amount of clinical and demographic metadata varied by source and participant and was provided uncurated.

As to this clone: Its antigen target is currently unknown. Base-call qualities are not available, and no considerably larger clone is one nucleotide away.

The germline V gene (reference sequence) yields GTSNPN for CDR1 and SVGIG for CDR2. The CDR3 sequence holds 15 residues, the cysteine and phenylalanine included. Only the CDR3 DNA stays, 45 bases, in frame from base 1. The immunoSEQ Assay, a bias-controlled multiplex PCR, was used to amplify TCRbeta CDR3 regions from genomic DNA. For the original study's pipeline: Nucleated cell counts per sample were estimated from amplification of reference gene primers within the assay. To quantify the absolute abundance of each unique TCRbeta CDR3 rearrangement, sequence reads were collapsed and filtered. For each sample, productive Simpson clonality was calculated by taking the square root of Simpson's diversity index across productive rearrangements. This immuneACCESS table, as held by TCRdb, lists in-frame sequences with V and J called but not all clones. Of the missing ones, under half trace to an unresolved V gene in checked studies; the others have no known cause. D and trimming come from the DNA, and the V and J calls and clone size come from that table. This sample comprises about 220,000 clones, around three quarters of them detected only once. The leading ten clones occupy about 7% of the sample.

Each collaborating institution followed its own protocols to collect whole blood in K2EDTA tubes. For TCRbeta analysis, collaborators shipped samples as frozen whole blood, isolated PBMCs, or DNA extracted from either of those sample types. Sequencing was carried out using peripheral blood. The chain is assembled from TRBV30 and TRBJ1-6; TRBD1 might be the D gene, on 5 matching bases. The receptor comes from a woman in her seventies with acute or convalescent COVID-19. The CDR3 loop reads CASPRGGTANSPLHF. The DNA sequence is TGTGCGAGCCCTCGGGGAGGGACGGCTAATTCACCCCTCCACTTT.